These T cell receptor beta chains were read from a single sample in a study of control samples from healthy donors and cancer patients. Clones were sequenced by immunoSEQ multiplex PCR, and TCRdb holds only the in-frame ones, with some missing. The profile shows about 65,000 clones, just over 90% of them singletons. Sequencing was carried out using PBMCs. The receptor source for this set is a woman aged 45 to 65 with colorectal cancer. Each CDR3 is given with its conserved first and last residue. A D gene is named only where the DNA matches it firmly. Clone sizes are given selectively: once, few, many, or a class where the clone is expanded.

v_gene,d_gene,j_gene,abundance,CDR3aa,CDR3nt
TRBV4-1,TRBD1,TRBJ2-1,NA,CASSQGPTGGRSYNEQFF,TGCGCCAGCAGCCAGGGTCCGACAGGGGGCCGCTCCTACAATGAGCAGTTCTTC
TRBV6-5,NA,TRBJ2-1,NA,CASSLLTGGNEQFF,TGTGCCAGCAGCCTACTGACAGGCGGCAATGAGCAGTTCTTC
TRBV11-2,NA,TRBJ2-5,NA,CASSSSGREGETQYF,TGTGCCAGCAGCTCTTCGGGAAGGGAAGGGGAGACCCAGTACTTC
TRBV11-2,TRBD1,TRBJ2-3,NA,CASSLVRGQGPTDTQYF,TGTGCCAGCAGCTTAGTCCGGGGACAGGGGCCCACAGATACGCAGTATTTT
TRBV5-6,TRBD2,TRBJ2-7,NA,CASSLVGEGGYEQYF,TGTGCCAGCAGCTTGGTCGGGGAGGGAGGTTACGAGCAGTACTTC
TRBV27,NA,TRBJ1-1,NA,CASSLSASLTPNTEAFF,TGTGCCAGCAGTTTATCCGCCAGCTTGACACCGAACACTGAAGCTTTCTTT
TRBV12-5,TRBD2,TRBJ2-2,NA,CASGLAPTSLGTGELFF,TGTGCTAGTGGTTTGGCCCCGACTAGCCTAGGGACCGGGGAGCTGTTTTTT
TRBV5-5,NA,TRBJ2-4,NA,CASSDAQALAKNIQYF,TGTGCCAGCAGCGACGCACAAGCACTAGCCAAAAACATTCAGTACTTC
TRBV6-2/TRBV6-3,NA,TRBJ2-7,NA,CASSYTGNSYEQYF,TGTGCCAGCAGTTACACAGGAAACTCCTACGAGCAGTACTTC
TRBV15,NA,TRBJ1-1,NA,CATSRDKRVRNTEAFF,TGTGCCACCAGCAGAGATAAGCGGGTCCGGAACACTGAAGCTTTCTTT
TRBV6-5,NA,TRBJ1-5,NA,CASVDEGYQPQHF,TGTGCCAGCGTGGACGAAGGGTATCAGCCCCAGCATTTT
TRBV5-6,TRBD1,TRBJ2-3,NA,CASSLLTGVADTQYF,TGTGCCAGCAGCTTGCTGACAGGGGTGGCAGATACGCAGTATTTT
TRBV30,NA,TRBJ2-3,NA,CAWSVAGSRTDTQYF,TGTGCCTGGAGTGTGGCGGGATCCCGCACAGATACGCAGTATTTT
TRBV28,NA,TRBJ1-5,NA,CASSLRGGSNQPQHF,TGTGCCAGCAGTTTGCGGGGAGGGAGCAATCAGCCCCAGCATTTT
TRBV2,TRBD2,TRBJ2-4,NA,CASNQASGEDIQYF,TGTGCCAGCAATCAGGCTAGCGGGGAGGACATTCAGTACTTC
TRBV7-9,NA,TRBJ1-2,NA,CASSHKQGIYGYTF,TGTGCCAGCAGTCACAAACAGGGTATCTATGGCTACACCTTC
TRBV2,NA,TRBJ2-5,NA,CASSDSYSQETQYF,TGTGCCAGCAGTGACAGTTACAGCCAAGAGACCCAGTACTTC
TRBV5-4,NA,TRBJ1-5,NA,CASSFAGEPQHF,TGTGCCAGCAGCTTTGCGGGGGAGCCCCAGCATTTT
TRBV18,TRBD1,TRBJ1-5,few,CASSPGTGENQPQHF,TGTGCCAGCTCACCAGGGACAGGGGAGAATCAGCCCCAGCATTTT
TRBV4-1,NA,TRBJ1-2,NA,CASSQGPTANYGYTF,TGCGCCAGCAGCCAAGGTCCGACGGCTAACTATGGCTACACCTTC
TRBV7-3,TRBD2,TRBJ2-1,NA,CASSLSGGSPNEQFF,TGTGCCAGCAGCTTAAGCGGGGGGTCTCCCAATGAGCAGTTCTTC
TRBV6-6,TRBD2,TRBJ2-7,once,CASSYSGGTTKDEQYF,TGTGCCAGCAGTTACTCTGGCGGGACTACCAAGGACGAGCAGTACTTC
TRBV11-2,NA,TRBJ1-3,once,CASGPGNSGNTIYF,TGTGCCAGCGGGCCAGGGAACTCTGGAAACACCATATATTTT
TRBV7-9,NA,TRBJ1-2,few,CASSRGPGGYTF,TGTGCCAGCAGCAGGGGCCCGGGCGGCTACACCTTC
TRBV2,NA,TRBJ1-2,NA,CASSEDRVIGYTF,TGTGCCAGCAGTGAAGACAGGGTAATAGGCTACACCTTC
TRBV29-1,NA,TRBJ1-2,NA,CSVDGTVSGYTF,TGCAGCGTTGACGGTACAGTAAGCGGCTACACCTTC
TRBV18,NA,TRBJ2-7,NA,CASSLTRVYEQYF,TGTGCCAGCTCACTAACTAGGGTGTACGAGCAGTACTTC
TRBV19,TRBD2,TRBJ2-4,NA,CASSIDGGGLENIQYF,TGTGCCAGTAGTATAGATGGGGGGGGTTTAGAAAACATTCAGTACTTC
TRBV27,TRBD1,TRBJ1-4,NA,CASRQTGRMTNEKLFF,TGTGCCAGCAGACAGACAGGGAGGATGACTAATGAAAAACTGTTTTTT
TRBV7-7,TRBD2,TRBJ2-3,NA,CASSLGLARTDTQYF,TGTGCCAGCAGCCTTGGACTAGCGAGGACAGATACGCAGTATTTT
TRBV28,TRBD2,TRBJ2-1,NA,CASSRVTSGFVEQFF,TGTGCCAGCAGCCGTGTGACTAGCGGTTTCGTTGAGCAGTTCTTC
TRBV5-1,NA,TRBJ1-2,NA,CASSFLSQRASEGYTF,TGCGCCAGCAGCTTCCTTAGTCAACGGGCCTCGGAAGGCTACACCTTC
TRBV25-1,NA,TRBJ2-7,NA,CASSEGSYEQYF,TGTGCCAGCAGTGAGGGGTCCTACGAGCAGTACTTC
TRBV28,TRBD2,TRBJ2-1,NA,CASSPAGRNHNEQFF,TGTGCCAGCAGTCCAGCGGGACGTAACCACAATGAGCAGTTCTTC
TRBV11-3,TRBD1,TRBJ2-3,NA,CASSNRGPLTDTQYF,TGTGCCAGCAGTAACAGGGGGCCCCTCACAGATACGCAGTATTTT
TRBV13,NA,TRBJ2-7,NA,CASSIQGYEQYF,TGTGCCAGCAGCATACAGGGTTACGAGCAGTACTTC
TRBV3-1/TRBV3-2,TRBD2,TRBJ2-2,NA,CASSRENGLAGVTTGELFF,TGTGCCAGCAGCCGCGAAAATGGACTAGCGGGGGTAACAACCGGGGAGCTGTTTTTT
TRBV3-1/TRBV3-2,NA,TRBJ2-5,NA,CASSQDRQLYQETQYF,TGTGCCAGCAGCCAAGACCGACAGCTGTACCAAGAGACCCAGTACTTC
TRBV6-6,TRBD2,TRBJ2-1,NA,CASRSDLYAGDNEQFF,TGTGCCAGCCGTTCGGACTTATATGCGGGGGACAATGAGCAGTTCTTC
TRBV7-9,NA,TRBJ2-3,once,CASSQWADTQYF,TGTGCCAGCAGCCAATGGGCAGATACGCAGTATTTT
TRBV6-5,NA,TRBJ1-1,NA,CASYTQGVGTEAFF,TGTGCCAGTTACACTCAGGGAGTAGGGACTGAAGCTTTCTTT
TRBV7-2,TRBD2,TRBJ2-7,NA,CASSREAGTYEQYF,TGTGCCAGCAGCCGGGAGGCGGGAACCTACGAGCAGTACTTC
TRBV2,NA,TRBJ1-4,NA,CASSREGGARNEKLFF,TGTGCCAGCAGTCGTGAGGGGGGGGCGCGGAATGAAAAACTGTTTTTT
TRBV9,TRBD1,TRBJ1-4,NA,CASSAFAGQGNEKLFF,TGTGCCAGCAGCGCGTTCGCCGGACAGGGAAATGAAAAACTGTTTTTT
TRBV27,NA,TRBJ1-5,NA,CASSLGGLSNQPQHF,TGTGCCAGCAGTTTGGGGGGCCTTAGCAATCAGCCCCAGCATTTT
TRBV28,NA,TRBJ1-6,NA,CASSSRQAYNSPLHF,TGTGCCAGCAGTTCGCGACAGGCTTATAATTCACCCCTCCACTTT
TRBV19,TRBD2,TRBJ2-1,once,CASSPTGGWTQFF,TGTGCCAGTAGTCCAACGGGGGGGTGGACCCAGTTCTTC
TRBV12-3/TRBV12-4,NA,TRBJ1-2,NA,CASSLDNSAGYTF,TGTGCCAGCAGCCTGGACAATTCGGCTGGCTACACCTTC
TRBV7-2,TRBD2,TRBJ2-5,NA,CASSSGPGLAAPGQTQYF,TGTGCCAGCAGCTCGGGACCGGGACTAGCGGCTCCCGGGCAGACCCAGTACTTC
TRBV19,NA,TRBJ2-3,NA,CASSTLGDTQYF,TGTGCCAGTAGCACCCTGGGAGATACGCAGTATTTT
TRBV9,NA,TRBJ2-1,NA,CASSVVQNSYNEQFF,TGTGCCAGCAGCGTAGTTCAGAATTCCTACAATGAGCAGTTCTTC
TRBV5-4,TRBD1,TRBJ2-5,NA,CASSSRTGGETQYF,TGTGCCAGCAGCTCCCGGACAGGGGGAGAGACCCAGTACTTC
TRBV6-5,TRBD1,TRBJ1-2,NA,CASNQDRDGGYTF,TGTGCCAGCAACCAGGACAGGGATGGTGGCTACACCTTC